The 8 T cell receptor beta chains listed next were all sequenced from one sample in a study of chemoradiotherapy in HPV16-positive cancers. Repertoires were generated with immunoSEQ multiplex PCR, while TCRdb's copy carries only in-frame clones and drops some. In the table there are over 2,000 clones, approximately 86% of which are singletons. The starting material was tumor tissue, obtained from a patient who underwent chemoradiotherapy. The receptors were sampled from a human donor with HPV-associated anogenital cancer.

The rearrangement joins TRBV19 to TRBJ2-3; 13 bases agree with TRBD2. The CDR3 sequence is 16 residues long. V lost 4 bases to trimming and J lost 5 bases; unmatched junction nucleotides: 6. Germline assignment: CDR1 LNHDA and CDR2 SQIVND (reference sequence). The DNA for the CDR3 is TGTGCCAGTAGTACGGGACTAGCGGGAAAACGAGATACGCAGTATTTT. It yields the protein CASSTGLAGKRDTQYF. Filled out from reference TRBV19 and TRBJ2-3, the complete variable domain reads DGGITQSPKYLFRKEGQNVTLSCEQNLNHDAMYWYRQDPGQGLRLIYYSQIVNDFQKGDIAEGYSVSREKKESFPLTVTSAQKNPTAFYLCASSTGLAGKRDTQYFGPGTRLTVL.

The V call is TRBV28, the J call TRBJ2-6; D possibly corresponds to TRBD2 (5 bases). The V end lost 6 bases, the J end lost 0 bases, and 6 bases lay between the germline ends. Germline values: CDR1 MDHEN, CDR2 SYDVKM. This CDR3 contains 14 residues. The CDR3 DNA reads TGTGCCAGCAGGAGGGCCTCTGGGGCCAACGTCCTGACTTTC. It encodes CASRRASGANVLTF.

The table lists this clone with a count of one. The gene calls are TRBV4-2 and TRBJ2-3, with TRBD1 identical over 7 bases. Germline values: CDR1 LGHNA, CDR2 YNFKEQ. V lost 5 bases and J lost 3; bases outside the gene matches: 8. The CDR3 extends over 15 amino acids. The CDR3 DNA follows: TGTGCCAGCAGCGAAAGGACAGGTTTGACAGATACGCAGTATTTT. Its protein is CASSERTGLTDTQYF.

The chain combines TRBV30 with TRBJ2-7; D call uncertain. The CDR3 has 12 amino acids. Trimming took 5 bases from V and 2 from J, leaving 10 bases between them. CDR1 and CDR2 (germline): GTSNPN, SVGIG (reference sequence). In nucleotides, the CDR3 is TGTGCCTGGGGACGACCCGCCTACGAGCAGTACTTC. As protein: CAWGRPAYEQYF. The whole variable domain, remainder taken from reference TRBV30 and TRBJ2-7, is SQTIHQWPATLVQPVGSPLSLECTVEGTSNPNLYWYRQAAGRGLQLLFYSVGIGQISSEVPQNLSASRPQDRQFILSSKKLLLSDSGFYLCAWGRPAYEQYFGPGTRLTVT.

CDR3: CASSQMRGYTF. The CDR3 DNA reads TGCGCCAGCAGCCAAATGAGGGGCTACACCTTC. V gene TRBV4-1 combines with J gene TRBJ1-2; D is unclear. Trimming left V 2 bases short and J 8 bases short, with 6 bases between. The CDR3 sequence is 11 residues long. The germline CDR1 and CDR2 sequences are MGHRA and YSYEKL.

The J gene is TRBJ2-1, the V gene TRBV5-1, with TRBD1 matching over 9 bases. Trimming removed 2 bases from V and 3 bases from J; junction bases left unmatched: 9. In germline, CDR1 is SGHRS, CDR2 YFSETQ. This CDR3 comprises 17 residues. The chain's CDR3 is CASSLPHTGGFYNEQFF. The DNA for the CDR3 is TGCGCCAGCAGCTTACCCCACACAGGGGGCTTCTACAATGAGCAGTTCTTC.

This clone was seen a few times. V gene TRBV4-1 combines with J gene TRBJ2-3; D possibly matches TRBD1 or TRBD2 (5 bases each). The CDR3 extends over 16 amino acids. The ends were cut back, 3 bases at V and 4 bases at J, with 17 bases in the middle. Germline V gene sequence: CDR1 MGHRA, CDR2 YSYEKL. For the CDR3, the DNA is TGCGCCAGCAGCCAGGGTATGCGGCCGGGGCCAGATACGCAGTATTTT. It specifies CASSQGMRPGPDTQYF.

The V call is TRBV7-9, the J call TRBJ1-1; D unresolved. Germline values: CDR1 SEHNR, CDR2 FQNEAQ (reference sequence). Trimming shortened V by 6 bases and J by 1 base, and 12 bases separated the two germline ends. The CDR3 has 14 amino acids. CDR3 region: CASSQGRENTEAFF. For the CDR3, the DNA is TGTGCCAGCAGTCAAGGGCGGGAGAACACTGAAGCTTTCTTT.